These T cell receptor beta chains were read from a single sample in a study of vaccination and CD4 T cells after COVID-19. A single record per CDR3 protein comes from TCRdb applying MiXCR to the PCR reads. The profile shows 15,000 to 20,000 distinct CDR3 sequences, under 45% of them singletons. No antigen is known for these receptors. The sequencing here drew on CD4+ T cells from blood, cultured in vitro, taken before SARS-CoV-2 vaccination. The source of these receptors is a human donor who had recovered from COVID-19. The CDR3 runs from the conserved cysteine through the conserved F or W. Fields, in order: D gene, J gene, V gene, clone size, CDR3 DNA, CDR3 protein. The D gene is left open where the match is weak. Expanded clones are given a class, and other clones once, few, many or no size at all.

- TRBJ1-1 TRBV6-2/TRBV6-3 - TGTGCCAGTACCAGAACAGGGCGGGCTGAAGCTTTCTTT CASTRTGRAEAFF
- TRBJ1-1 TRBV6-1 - TGTGCCAGCAGGGGTACTTTGGGTGCCGGGGGCACTGAAGCTTTCTTT CASRGTLGAGGTEAFF
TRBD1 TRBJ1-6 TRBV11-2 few TGTGCCAGCAGCTCTGGACAGGATAATTCACCCCTCCACTTT CASSSGQDNSPLHF
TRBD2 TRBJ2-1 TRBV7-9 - TGTGCCAGCAGCCAGCCCCCCCGGACTAGCGGGGGCCAATCCTACAATGAGCAGTTCTTC CASSQPPRTSGGQSYNEQFF
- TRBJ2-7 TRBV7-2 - TGTGCCAGCAGCTTAGAGGGTAGCAGCTACGAGCAGTACTTC CASSLEGSSYEQYF
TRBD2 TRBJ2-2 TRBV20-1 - TGCAGTGCTAGAGATTTGAGGAGACTAGCGGCGAACACCGGGGAGCTGTTTTTT CSARDLRRLAANTGELFF
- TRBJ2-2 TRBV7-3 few TGTGCCAGCAGTCCCCCGGGACTTGCGGCCGGGGAGCTGTTTTTT CASSPPGLAAGELFF
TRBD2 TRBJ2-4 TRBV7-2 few TGTGCCAGCAGCTTAGTTAGCGGGGAAGTAAACATTCAGTACTTC CASSLVSGEVNIQYF
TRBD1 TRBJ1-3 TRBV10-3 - TGTGCCATCAGGGGGACAGACGGAAACACCATATATTTT CAIRGTDGNTIYF
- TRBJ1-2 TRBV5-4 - TGTGCCAGCAGCTTGACCAGGGAACAGCGCGGCTACACCTTC CASSLTREQRGYTF
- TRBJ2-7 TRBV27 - TGTGCCAGCAGTTGGTCCGGGGCCCCGTCGGCTTACGAGCAGTACTTC CASSWSGAPSAYEQYF